The clone carrying this T cell receptor (beta chain) was counted between two and nine times. This sample was included in a study of CD8+CD57+ T cells in acquired aplastic anemia. The use of genomic DNA as template underpinned the TCR beta VDJ and CDR3 profiling. TCRdb re-called the reads through MiXCR, storing one row per CDR3 protein. The sample has roughly 170,000 distinct CDR3 sequences; nearly 50% are singletons. All patients picked for sequencing had shown, by flow cytometry, an expansion of CD8+CD57+ cells. The sequence came from a human donor with aplastic anemia. Sequencing was carried out using sorted CD4+, CD8+, or CD8+CD57+ T cells (not recorded which) from PBMCs.

The CDR3 spells CASSAQNIGPGELFF. The CDR3 coding sequence is TGTGCCAGCAGCGCACAAAATATCGGCCCCGGGGAGCTGTTTTTT. V is TRBV6-4 and J is TRBJ2-2; no reliable D call. Between the trimmed V and J ends, which lost 6 bases and 6 bases, there was a span of 17 bases. Per the germline V gene, CDR1 is MRHNA and CDR2 is SNTAGT. The CDR3 has 15 residues.